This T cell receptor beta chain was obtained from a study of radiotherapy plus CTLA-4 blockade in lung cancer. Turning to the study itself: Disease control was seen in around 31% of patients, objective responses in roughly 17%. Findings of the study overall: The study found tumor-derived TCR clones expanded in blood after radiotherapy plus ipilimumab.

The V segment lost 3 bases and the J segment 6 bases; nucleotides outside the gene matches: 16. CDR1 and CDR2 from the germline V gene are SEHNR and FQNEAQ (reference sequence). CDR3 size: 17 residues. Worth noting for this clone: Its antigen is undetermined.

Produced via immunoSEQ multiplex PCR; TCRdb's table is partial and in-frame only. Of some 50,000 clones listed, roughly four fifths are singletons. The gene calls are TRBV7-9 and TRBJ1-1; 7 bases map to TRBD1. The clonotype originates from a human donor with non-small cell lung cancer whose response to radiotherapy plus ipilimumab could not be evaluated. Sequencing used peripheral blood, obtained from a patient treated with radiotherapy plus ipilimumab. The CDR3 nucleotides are TGTGCCAGCAGCTTGAATAGAAACCGGGACAGTGTAGCTGAAGCTTTCTTT. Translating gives CASSLNRNRDSVAEAFF.